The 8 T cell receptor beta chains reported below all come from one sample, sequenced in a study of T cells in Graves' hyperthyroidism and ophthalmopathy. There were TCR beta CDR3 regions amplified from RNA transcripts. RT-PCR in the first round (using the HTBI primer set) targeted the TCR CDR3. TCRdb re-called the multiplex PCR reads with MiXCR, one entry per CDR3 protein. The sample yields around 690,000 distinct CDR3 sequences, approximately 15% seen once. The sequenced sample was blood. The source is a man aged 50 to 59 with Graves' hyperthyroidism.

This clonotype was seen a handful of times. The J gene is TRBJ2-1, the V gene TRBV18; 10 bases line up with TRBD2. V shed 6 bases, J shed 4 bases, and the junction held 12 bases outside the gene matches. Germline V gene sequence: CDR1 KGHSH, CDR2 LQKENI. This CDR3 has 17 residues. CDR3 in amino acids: CASSPPSSGRPYNEQFF. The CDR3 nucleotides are TGTGCCAGCTCCCCTCCTTCTAGCGGGAGACCTTACAATGAGCAGTTCTTC.

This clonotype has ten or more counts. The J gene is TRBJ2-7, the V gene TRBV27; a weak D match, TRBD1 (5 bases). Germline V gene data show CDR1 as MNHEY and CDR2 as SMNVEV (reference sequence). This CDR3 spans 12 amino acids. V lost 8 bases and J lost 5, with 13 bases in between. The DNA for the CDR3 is TGTGCCAGCGGCTGGTCCAGGGACGAGCAGTACTTC. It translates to CASGWSRDEQYF.

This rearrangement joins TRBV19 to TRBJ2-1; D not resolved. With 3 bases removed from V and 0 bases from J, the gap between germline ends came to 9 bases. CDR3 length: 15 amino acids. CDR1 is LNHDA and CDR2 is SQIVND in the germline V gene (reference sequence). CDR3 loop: CASSITYSSYNEQFF. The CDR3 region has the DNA TGTGCCAGTAGTATCACATACAGCTCCTACAATGAGCAGTTCTTC.

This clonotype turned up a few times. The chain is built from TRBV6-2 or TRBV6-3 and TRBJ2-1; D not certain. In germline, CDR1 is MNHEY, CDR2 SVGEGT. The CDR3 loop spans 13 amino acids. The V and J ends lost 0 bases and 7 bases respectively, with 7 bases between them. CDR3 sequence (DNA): TGTGCCAGCAGTTACTCCGAAATGAATGAGCAGTTCTTC. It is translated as CASSYSEMNEQFF.

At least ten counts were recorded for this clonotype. The CDR3 DNA follows: TGTGCCAGCATGAGCGGGGGGCGTAGTGAGCAGTTCTTC. As protein: CASMSGGRSEQFF. The chain employs TRBV27 and TRBJ2-1, with TRBD2 identical over 9 bases. V was clipped by 7 bases and J by 9 bases; unmatched bases: 7. The germline V gene has CDR1 MNHEY and CDR2 SMNVEV (reference sequence). The CDR3 has 13 amino acids.

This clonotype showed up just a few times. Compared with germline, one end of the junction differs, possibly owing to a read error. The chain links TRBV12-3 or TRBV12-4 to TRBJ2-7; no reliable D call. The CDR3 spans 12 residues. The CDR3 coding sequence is TGTACCAGCAGTCCTCAGAGCTACGAGCAGTACTTC. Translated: CTSSPQSYEQYF.

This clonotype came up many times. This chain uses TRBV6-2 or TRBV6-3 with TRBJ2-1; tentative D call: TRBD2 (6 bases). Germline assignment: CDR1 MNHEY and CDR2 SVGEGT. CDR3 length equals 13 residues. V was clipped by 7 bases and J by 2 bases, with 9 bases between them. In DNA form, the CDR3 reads TGTGCCAGCACGGGACTCCCCTACAATGAGCAGTTCTTC. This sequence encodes CASTGLPYNEQFF.

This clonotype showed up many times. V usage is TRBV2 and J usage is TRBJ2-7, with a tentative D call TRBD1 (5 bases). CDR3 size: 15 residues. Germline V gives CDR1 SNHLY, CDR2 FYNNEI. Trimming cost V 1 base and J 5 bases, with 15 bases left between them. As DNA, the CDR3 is TGTGCCAGCAGTGAAGAGGGGTTTCGGGTCCACGAGCAGTACTTC. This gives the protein CASSEEGFRVHEQYF.